The next 20 T cell receptor beta chains were all read from a single sample in a study of blood T cell repertoires in COVID-19. Libraries were prepared by immunoSEQ multiplex PCR; TCRdb keeps only in-frame clonotypes and omits some of them. The profile covers 100,000 to 150,000 clones, with approximately 80% appearing a single time and around 4.1% taken by the ten largest. The sequenced sample consisted of peripheral blood. These receptors were obtained from a woman in her forties or fifties with acute or convalescent COVID-19.

This chain connects TRBV9 to TRBJ1-6, with 7 bases fitting TRBD1. With 3 bases clipped from V and 4 bases from J, the junction kept 7 bases outside the gene matches. The germline gives CDR1 SGDLS, CDR2 YYNGEE. The CDR3 contains 16 residues. The CDR3 DNA is TGTGCCAGCAGCGCAACGGGACAGCCTTATAATTCACCCCTCCACTTT. Translation: CASSATGQPYNSPLHF.

This clone appeared once. The CDR3 loop is CATKYPIHDRWNSYEQYF. The CDR3 DNA reads TGTGCCACCAAGTACCCCATACACGACAGGTGGAACTCCTACGAGCAGTACTTC. This chain connects TRBV24-1 to TRBJ2-7, with D maybe TRBD1 (6 bases). CDR3 length: 18 amino acids. Germline V gives CDR1 KGHDR, CDR2 SFDVKD. Between the trimmed V and J ends, which lost 8 bases and 0 bases, there was a span of 25 bases.

This clone was counted only a few times. The rearrangement joins TRBV12-5 to TRBJ2-1; no firm D call. CDR1 is LGHNT and CDR2 is FRNRAP in the germline V gene. There are 12 residues in the CDR3. V gave up 3 bases and J gave up 9 bases, with 9 bases separating them. Here the CDR3 reads CASGFPFSEQFF. In DNA, the CDR3 is TGTGCTAGTGGTTTCCCCTTTAGTGAGCAGTTCTTC.

This chain joins TRBV7-8 and TRBJ2-3; a weak D match, TRBD2 (6 bases). V lost 5 bases, J lost 2 bases, and 14 bases lay in between. Germline loops: CDR1 SGHVS, CDR2 FQNEAQ. This CDR3 comprises 15 residues. CDR3: CASSHLPGDTDTQYF. CDR3 bases: TGTGCCAGCAGCCACCTTCCGGGGGACACAGATACGCAGTATTTT.

The chain is built from TRBV5-1 and TRBJ2-3; 9 nucleotides agree with TRBD1. Looked up from germline, CDR1 is SGHRS and CDR2 is YFSETQ. J gave up 0 bases and V 0 bases, and 2 bases lay outside the gene matches. This CDR3 is 16 amino acids long. This chain's CDR3 is CASSLEGTGSTDTQYF. The DNA of the CDR3 is TGCGCCAGCAGCTTGGAGGGGACAGGGAGCACAGATACGCAGTATTTT.

The chain links TRBV29-1 to TRBJ1-2, with 7 positions matching TRBD1. V gave up 7 bases and J gave up 6 bases; unmatched junction bases: 11. Per the germline V gene, CDR1 is SQVTM and CDR2 is ANQGSEA. CDR3 length: 13 amino acids. CDR3 protein: CSAEGGGMDGYTF. The DNA for the CDR3 is TGCAGCGCCGAAGGAGGGGGCATGGATGGCTACACCTTC.

The DNA of the CDR3 is TGTGCCACCAGCCTGCTAGCGGGATCCTACAATGAGCAGTTCTTC. Its translation: CATSLLAGSYNEQFF. The chain carries TRBV15 and TRBJ2-1, with TRBD2 identical over 9 bases. Germline CDR1 LNHNV, CDR2 YYDKDF (reference sequence). V lost 5 bases and J lost 1; bases outside the gene matches: 3. This CDR3 is built from 15 residues.

This chain uses TRBV27 with TRBJ1-1; D remains unclear. V was pared by 2 bases and J by 1 base, with 17 bases between. CDR1 and CDR2 from the germline V gene are MNHEY and SMNVEV (reference sequence). CDR3 size: 17 residues. CDR3 coding DNA: TGTGCCAGCAGTTTAGGGGTGCGTGAGGGAGGGAACACTGAAGCTTTCTTT. Protein sequence: CASSLGVREGGNTEAFF.

This chain joins TRBV3-1 (or the pseudogene TRBV3-2) and TRBJ1-2, with D unclear. Trimming left V 3 bases short and J 0 bases short, with 14 bases between. The V gene's germline CDR1 is LGHDT and CDR2 YNNKEL (reference sequence). The CDR3 runs 16 residues. The CDR3 region is CASSQGRSAANYGYTF. The CDR3 nucleotides read TGTGCCAGCAGCCAGGGGAGGTCAGCCGCTAACTATGGCTACACCTTC.

J is TRBJ2-2 and V is TRBV29-1, with a possible D match to TRBD2 (7 bases). Germline V gives CDR1 SQVTM, CDR2 ANQGSEA. This CDR3 has 13 residues. Trimming pared 6 bases from V and 6 bases from J, leaving 14 bases between. CDR3 loop: CSVGGTSAGELFF. The CDR3 region has the DNA TGCAGCGTGGGAGGGACATCGGCCGGGGAGCTGTTTTTT.

V is TRBV6-4 and J is TRBJ2-5, with 10 bases matching TRBD2. Germline trimming cut 6 bases from V and 0 bases from J; bases unmatched to any gene: 4. The CDR3 is 15 residues long. Germline V CDR1 and CDR2: MRHNA, SNTAGT. CDR3: CASSLSGGNQETQYF. In nucleotides, the CDR3 is TGTGCCAGCAGCCTTAGCGGGGGGAACCAAGAGACCCAGTACTTC.

The chain has TRBV28 and TRBJ2-5; the match to TRBD1 covers 7 bases. CDR1 MDHEN and CDR2 SYDVKM come from the germline V gene. The CDR3 contains 16 residues. J lost 1 base, V lost 6 bases, and 11 bases had no gene match. For the CDR3, the DNA is TGTGCCAGCAGCCGACAGGGTTTGGCAGTCCAAGAGACCCAGTACTTC. Its protein is CASSRQGLAVQETQYF.

The V gene is TRBV7-9, the J gene TRBJ2-7, with D perhaps TRBD2 (7 bases). The CDR3 extends over 18 amino acids. Germline assignment: CDR1 SEHNR and CDR2 FQNEAQ (reference sequence). Trimming removed 5 bases from V and 0 bases from J, with 23 bases in between. The CDR3 sequence: CASSPLRGGRLVSYEQYF. The CDR3 DNA reads TGTGCCAGCAGCCCCTTAAGGGGGGGCCGTTTGGTCTCCTACGAGCAGTACTTC.

This clone was recorded once. The gene calls are TRBV4-1 and TRBJ1-1; 7 positions agree with TRBD1. V was pared by 1 base and J by 0 bases, with 2 bases of the junction left unmatched. The CDR3 spans 15 residues. The germline V gene encodes CDR1 MGHRA and CDR2 YSYEKL. The CDR3 DNA reads as TGCGCCAGCAGCCAAGGGGACAGCCTGAACACTGAAGCTTTCTTT. This sequence encodes CASSQGDSLNTEAFF.

Here the CDR3 DNA reads TGTGCCAGCAGCCTAGGTGGGCCGAATGAGCAGTTCTTC. Its protein is CASSLGGPNEQFF. The chain is built from TRBV3-1 (or the pseudogene TRBV3-2) and TRBJ2-1; D uncertain. The germline V gene encodes CDR1 LGHDT and CDR2 YNNKEL (reference sequence). This CDR3 has 13 residues. The V gene lost 4 bases and the J gene lost 7 bases, with 11 bases spanning the gap.

J is TRBJ2-3 and V is TRBV5-4; D remains unclear. Deletions cut 4 bases from V and 6 bases from J, with 9 bases between. This CDR3 contains 12 residues. Germline lookup yields CDR1 SGHNT and CDR2 YYREEE (reference sequence). The CDR3 sequence: CASSPFGDTQYF. CDR3 nucleotides: TGTGCCAGCAGCCCTTTTGGCGATACGCAGTATTTT.

The chain recombines TRBV20-1 with TRBJ2-3; 9 nucleotides agree with TRBD2. The CDR3 extends over 15 amino acids. The V gene end was trimmed by 3 bases and the J gene end by 2 bases; junction bases not matched to a gene: 6. Germline V gene lookup returns CDR1 DFQATT and CDR2 SNEGSKA (reference sequence). CDR3 bases: TGCAGTGCTAGTTCCAGCGGGGGGCCCACAGATACGCAGTATTTT. Its translation: CSASSSGGPTDTQYF.

The chain joins TRBV9 to TRBJ1-6; TRBD1 is a possible D gene (6 bases). V lost 3 bases, J lost 3 bases, and 16 bases lay in between. Germline CDR1 and CDR2: SGDLS and YYNGEE. The CDR3 is 17 amino acids. CDR3 DNA: TGTGCCAGCAGCGGAACAGGGAATGGGCTCTATAATTCACCCCTCCACTTT. Its protein is CASSGTGNGLYNSPLHF.

The chain couples TRBV6-1 to TRBJ2-7, with D possibly TRBD1 on 5 matching bases. V was cut by 1 base and J by 5 bases, with 9 bases left in between. Looked up from germline, CDR1 is MNHNS and CDR2 is SASEGT. This CDR3 is 13 amino acids long. The DNA of the CDR3 is TGTGCCAGCAGTGAAGACAGGCTCAACGAGCAGTACTTC. Protein: CASSEDRLNEQYF.

The genes are TRBV2 and TRBJ2-7; unclear D gene. Germline-derived CDR1 and CDR2 are SNHLY and FYNNEI. V was shortened by 6 bases and J by 4 bases, with 10 bases between the two germline ends. The CDR3 runs to 12 residues. CDR3 sequence reads: CASSLPGYEQYF. The CDR3, as DNA: TGTGCCAGCAGCCTACCAGGTTACGAGCAGTACTTC.